This record looks at one T cell receptor (beta chain) sequence and its context. The antigen is not known. This specimen comes from a study of blood T cells in healthy people across ages. Next came a second PCR, run for about 7 to 12 cycles, which used a sample-barcoded 5' primer along with a J-beta primer mix. Carrying 12 random nucleotides, a template-switch adaptor labeled each individual cDNA molecule. MiXCR, run by TCRdb on the 5' RACE reads, gives a single entry per CDR3 protein. This table holds 1.6 million or so distinct CDR3 sequences, 34% found once. CDR1 is MNHEY and CDR2 is SMNVEV in the germline V gene (reference sequence). The CDR3 is made up of 14 amino acids. The V gene lost 6 bases and the J gene lost 7 bases, with 18 bases spanning the gap. Points from the study as a whole: Observed TCR beta diversity per million T cells went down as age went up. This fall followed a roughly linear course with age.

The sample taken for sequencing was blood. The V call is TRBV27, the J call TRBJ1-2; TRBD1 might be the D (5 bases). The clonotype comes from a woman in her thirties in good health. The DNA of the CDR3 is TGTGCCAGCAGCCGATCGGGGCCACGTGCTGGCTACACCTTC. Residues: CASSRSGPRAGYTF.